Sequencing of this T cell receptor beta chain was carried out in a study of T cell changes during pregnancy in multiple sclerosis. Using immunoSEQ multiplex PCR, the repertoire was profiled, and TCRdb retains in-frame clones only, with some absent. The sample includes 84,000 or so clones, about 95% seen only once; the top ten take about 2.3%. The specimen comprised peripheral blood, sampled in the third trimester of pregnancy. This clonotype was sampled from a female donor with multiple sclerosis, enrolled in a pregnancy study.

CDR3 in amino acids: CASHTGGSGYTF. The CDR3 bases are TGTGCCAGTCACACAGGGGGCTCTGGCTACACCTTC. This rearrangement joins TRBV19 to TRBJ1-2; 9 nucleotides agree with TRBD1. The CDR3 extends over 12 amino acids. The germline gives CDR1 LNHDA, CDR2 SQIVND (reference sequence). Unmatched junction bases numbered 5, after V lost 8 bases and J lost 7 bases.